This T cell receptor (beta chain) emerged from a study of T-cell reconstitution after alpha-beta-depleted transplantation in children. Researchers prepared the TCRbeta library using unique molecular identifiers, the study reports. From the PCR reads, TCRdb called clonotypes with MiXCR, one entry per CDR3 protein. The sample lists tens of thousands of distinct CDR3 sequences, approximately 4.4% occurring once. Broader study findings: From newly produced T cells came most of the T-cell counts and diversity one year after transplant.

This CDR3 spans 17 amino acids. V was pared by 2 bases and J by 4 bases, with 20 bases between. Germline lookup yields CDR1 SGHNT and CDR2 YYREEE (reference sequence). This clonotype was detected ten times or more. Its antigen is unknown. The starting material was PBMCs, mostly from graft donor cells, obtained 180 days after TCRalphabeta/CD19-depleted stem cell transplant. This sequence joins TRBV5-4 and TRBJ2-3; D gene ambiguous. The receptor's source is a boy younger than two who had a stem cell transplant for acute myeloid leukemia, so the T cells may come from the graft donor. This chain's CDR3 is CASSFRNPGRLADTQYF. The CDR3 nucleotides are TGTGCCAGCAGCTTCCGGAACCCCGGAAGGTTGGCAGATACGCAGTATTTT.